The present T cell receptor beta chain was sequenced within a study of T cell responses to AZD1222 COVID-19 vaccine. Points from the study as a whole: Following two doses of AZD1222, Spike-specific TCR breadth and depth rose. The donors showed a predominance of white British ancestry and of females, with possible underestimation of clonal diversity. Regions left unmutated in variants are reportedly the target of nearly half of spike-specific TCRs.

Measured with immunoSEQ multiplex PCR; TCRdb has only the in-frame clones, and not every one. The repertoire has about 160,000 clones, about 91% of them found once; the top ten carry approximately 4.8%. This clone was seen only once. Its specificity is unknown. Germline loops: CDR1 LGHNA, CDR2 YSLEER. This CDR3 spans 15 amino acids. V lost 0 bases and J lost 5, with 13 bases in between. The sequences come from peripheral blood, collected on day 0 of AZD1222 vaccination. This clonotype was obtained from an adult in good health. V is TRBV4-3 and J is TRBJ2-5; the D call may be TRBD1 or TRBD2 (6 bases each). The CDR3 region has the DNA TGCGCCAGCAGCCAAGATTACGGGGGCGGGGAGACCCAGTACTTC. It specifies CASSQDYGGGETQYF.